The present T cell receptor beta chain was sequenced within a study of blood T cell repertoires in COVID-19. The wider study: Researchers got acute and convalescent COVID-19 samples from the United States, Italy and Spain. T cells, B-cell-depleted T cells, or PBMCs supplied cDNA or gDNA.

V trimming: 5 bases; J trimming: 4 bases; junction bases outside the gene matches: 7. Per germline, CDR1 MDHEN and CDR2 SYDVKM. CDR3 length: 14 residues. In the source study's methods: Amplification with reference gene primers provided the estimates of nucleated cell counts. Profiled with immunoSEQ multiplex PCR; TCRdb holds only in-frame clones, not every one. V and J calls and clone size are given by that table; D and trimming were obtained from the DNA. The sample lists about 84,000 clones; under 85% were seen once. The V gene is TRBV28, the J gene TRBJ1-1; 7 nucleotides agree with TRBD1. The receptor's source is a woman older than 75 with acute or convalescent COVID-19. Sequencing input: peripheral blood. The CDR3 loop is CASSAYRGITEAFF. The CDR3 DNA reads as TGTGCCAGCAGTGCTTACAGGGGTATCACTGAAGCTTTCTTT.